The next 17 T cell receptor beta chains were all read from a single sample in a study of T cell responses to AZD1222 COVID-19 vaccine. The protocol was immunoSEQ multiplex PCR, while the TCRdb copy is restricted to in-frame clones and leaves out a portion. The table includes hundreds of thousands of clones, just over 90% detected once. This material consisted of peripheral blood, taken on day 0 of MenACWY control vaccination. The receptors stem from an adult in good health.

The rearrangement uses TRBV2 and TRBJ2-5; D remains ambiguous. The ends were cut back, 7 bases at V and 1 base at J, with 16 bases in the middle. The CDR3 spans 15 residues. Germline V gene lookup returns CDR1 SNHLY and CDR2 FYNNEI. CDR3 amino acids: CASNISPRLQETQYF. CDR3 DNA sequence: TGTGCCAGCAATATCAGTCCCAGACTCCAAGAGACCCAGTACTTC. Full variable domain (outside the CDR3, taken from reference TRBV2 and TRBJ2-5): EPEVTQTPSHQVTQMGQEVILRCVPISNHLYFYWYRQILGQKVEFLVSFYNNEISEKSEIFDDQFSVERPDGSNFTLKIRSTKLEDSAMYFCASNISPRLQETQYFGPGTRLLVL.

The V and J genes are TRBV3-1 (or the pseudogene TRBV3-2) and TRBJ2-5, with a weak D call TRBD2 (5 bases). V was shortened by 0 bases and J by 5 bases, with 13 bases between the two germline ends. Germline CDR1 reads LGHDT; CDR2 reads YNNKEL (reference sequence). This CDR3 has 15 amino acids. CDR3 DNA sequence: TGTGCCAGCAGCCAAGATCCTAGCCCCTGGGAGACCCAGTACTTC. It specifies CASSQDPSPWETQYF.

This clone showed up just a few times. The genes are TRBV28 and TRBJ1-2; D might be TRBD1 (6 bases). Germline V gene sequence: CDR1 MDHEN, CDR2 SYDVKM. Between the trimmed V and J ends, which lost 3 bases and 4 bases, there was a span of 12 bases. There are 14 residues in the CDR3. CDR3 in amino acids: CASSLRRGSYGYTF. As DNA, the CDR3 is TGTGCCAGCAGTTTGAGGAGGGGGAGCTATGGCTACACCTTC.

The V gene is TRBV7-3, the J gene TRBJ1-3, with D unresolved. The CDR3 consists of 13 residues. With 5 bases removed from V and 4 bases from J, the gap between germline ends came to 9 bases. The germline gives CDR1 SGHTA, CDR2 FQGTGA. This CDR3 reads CASSPPNGNTIYF. The CDR3 bases are TGTGCCAGCAGCCCTCCCAACGGAAACACCATATATTTT.

The chain uses TRBV7-3 and TRBJ1-1; possibly TRBD1 for D (5 bases). Germline loops: CDR1 SGHTA, CDR2 FQGTGA. This CDR3 has 14 residues. With 4 bases removed from V and 1 base from J, the gap between germline ends came to 10 bases. CDR3 residues: CASSWGPSNTEAFF. Written as DNA, the CDR3 is TGTGCCAGCAGCTGGGGACCGTCGAACACTGAAGCTTTCTTT.

This chain joins TRBV11-2 and TRBJ2-2; TRBD1 is a possible D gene (5 bases). V was trimmed by 5 bases and J by 2 bases, leaving 21 bases between them. The CDR3 loop spans 18 amino acids. Germline CDR1 reads SGHAT; CDR2 reads FQNNGV. The CDR3 DNA reads TGTGCCAGCAGCCGTCCCCGCAGAGTCTGGGGCAACACCGGGGAGCTGTTTTTT. This sequence encodes CASSRPRRVWGNTGELFF.

V is TRBV18 and J is TRBJ2-1, with TRBD2 matching 13 bases. The CDR3 has 13 amino acids. Germline V lookup: CDR1 KGHSH, CDR2 LQKENI. The V gene end was trimmed by 3 bases and the J gene end by 10 bases; junction bases not matched to a gene: 0. CDR3 bases: TGTGCCAGCTCACCGGGACTAGCGGGGGAGCAGTTCTTC. Translated, it gives CASSPGLAGEQFF.

The chain uses TRBV6-6 and TRBJ2-7; TRBD1 matches at 8 bases. The ends lost 4 bases at V and 0 bases at J; junction bases unmatched: 2. The CDR3 extends over 14 amino acids. The germline V gene encodes CDR1 MNHNY and CDR2 SVGAGI (reference sequence). The CDR3 nucleotides read TGTGCCAGCAGTTGGACAGGGAGCTCCTACGAGCAGTACTTC. Its translation: CASSWTGSSYEQYF.

In regard to this clone: The identical CDR3 is also encoded by other nucleotide sequences in the sample. V is TRBV12-3 or TRBV12-4 and J is TRBJ1-2; no firm D call. V lost 3 bases, J lost 2 bases, and 7 bases lay in between. The CDR3 is 13 amino acids. This CDR3 is CASSLGSNYGYTF. CDR3 DNA sequence: TGTGCCAGCAGTTTGGGCAGCAACTATGGCTACACCTTC.

The rearrangement links TRBV4-2 to TRBJ1-5; TRBD1 is a possible D gene (5 bases). CDR3 size: 16 residues. Trimming cost V 0 bases and J 5 bases, with 14 bases left between them. Looked up from germline, CDR1 is LGHNA and CDR2 is YNFKEQ. For the CDR3, the DNA is TGTGCCAGCAGCCAAGATGGGGCAGGGAGAGATCAGCCCCAGCATTTT. This translates into CASSQDGAGRDQPQHF.

Written as DNA, the CDR3 is TGTGCCAGCAGGCTCACAGGGGCCACCACAGATACGCAGTATTTT. Translated: CASRLTGATTDTQYF. The chain links TRBV27 to TRBJ2-3; TRBD1 matches 7 bases. The CDR3 length is 15 residues. Trimming cost V 6 bases and J 2 bases; bases outside gene matches: 8. CDR1 is MNHEY, CDR2 SMNVEV, per germline (reference sequence).

The V and J genes are TRBV28 and TRBJ1-2, with D perhaps TRBD1 (5 bases). Per germline, CDR1 MDHEN and CDR2 SYDVKM. Trimming removed 4 bases at V and 4 bases at J, with 13 bases between. The CDR3 loop spans 14 amino acids. The CDR3 DNA follows: TGTGCCAGCAGTTCCAGCCCAGGGACCTATGGCTACACCTTC. As protein: CASSSSPGTYGYTF.

V usage is TRBV12-3 or TRBV12-4 and J usage is TRBJ1-3; no clear D gene. V was trimmed by 8 bases and J by 3 bases, leaving 8 bases between them. The CDR3 loop spans 12 amino acids. CDR3 DNA sequence: TGTGCCAGCTCACGGGGTGGAAACACCATATATTTT. This translates into CASSRGGNTIYF.

The chain employs TRBV23-1 and TRBJ1-6; D is undetermined. TRBV23-1 is marked as an open reading frame, function uncertain. This CDR3 region has 16 residues. V lost 7 bases, J lost 6 bases, and 19 bases lay in between. CDR3 nucleotide sequence: TGCGCCAGCACCCAAATCAAGGGTCCTATTAATTCACCCCTCCACTTT. Protein sequence: CASTQIKGPINSPLHF.

The genes are TRBV18 and TRBJ2-7; D gene unclear. CDR1 is KGHSH and CDR2 is LQKENI in the germline V gene. This CDR3 is 13 amino acids long. Between the trimmed V and J ends, which lost 3 bases and 2 bases, there was a span of 8 bases. CDR3 loop: CASSPGLTYEQYF. The CDR3 DNA reads TGTGCCAGCTCACCGGGGTTAACCTACGAGCAGTACTTC.

The rearrangement links TRBV3-1 (or the pseudogene TRBV3-2) to TRBJ1-3; D may be TRBD1 (6 bases). Germline CDR1 and CDR2: LGHDT and YNNKEL (reference sequence). This CDR3 spans 16 amino acids. V was pared by 2 bases and J by 0 bases, with 11 bases between. The CDR3 nucleotides are TGTGCCAGCAGCCAACCTGACAGGCTCTCTGGAAACACCATATATTTT. Translated, it gives CASSQPDRLSGNTIYF.

The chain joins TRBV5-5 to TRBJ1-2; 9 nucleotides match TRBD1. CDR3 size: 15 residues. The germline CDR1 and CDR2 sequences are SGHKS and YYEKEE (reference sequence). V shed 3 bases, J shed 8 bases, and the junction held 11 bases outside the gene matches. The CDR3, as DNA: TGTGCCAGCAGCTCAAACAGGGGGCTAGAAATCGGCTACACCTTC. It translates to CASSSNRGLEIGYTF. The full variable domain, in which reference TRBV5-5 and TRBJ1-2 provide the parts outside the CDR3, is DAGVTQSPTHLIKTRGQQVTLRCSPISGHKSVSWYQQVLGQGPQFIFQYYEKEERGRGNFPDRFSARQFPNYSSELNVNALLLGDSALYLCASSSNRGLEIGYTFGSGTRLTVV.